A single sample gave rise to the 11 T cell receptor beta chains below, sequenced in a study of early T cells in non-severe SARS-CoV-2 infection. TCRdb re-called the 5' RACE reads with MiXCR, one entry per CDR3 protein. Here the sample spans 40,000 to 55,000 distinct CDR3 sequences, roughly 9.8% being singletons. Source material: whole blood. These TCRs come from an adult who was a healthcare worker with PCR-confirmed SARS-CoV-2 infection or an uninfected control (not recorded which).

The chain uses TRBV11-1 and TRBJ2-1, with 12 bases identical to TRBD2. Germline CDR1 reads SGHAT; CDR2 reads FQDESV (reference sequence). The CDR3 is 17 residues long. The trim removed 1 base at V and 4 bases at J, leaving 5 bases unmatched. The CDR3, as DNA: TGTGCCAGCAGCTTAGGCCGGACTAGCGGGACGTACAATGAGCAGTTCTTC. Amino acid sequence: CASSLGRTSGTYNEQFF.

This clonotype showed up just a few times. The J gene is TRBJ2-5, the V gene TRBV10-3, with 9 bases that match TRBD1. V lost 6 bases, J lost 7 bases, and 12 bases stayed unmatched. The germline V gene encodes CDR1 ENHRY and CDR2 SYGVKD. This CDR3 spans 15 amino acids. CDR3: CAIRDPGQGLLTQYF. The CDR3, as DNA: TGTGCCATCAGAGACCCGGGACAGGGTCTTTTGACCCAGTACTTC.

This clonotype was detected many times. The chain combines TRBV28 with TRBJ1-2, with D uncertain. The CDR3 contains 13 residues. The germline V gene encodes CDR1 MDHEN and CDR2 SYDVKM. Trimming shortened V by 10 bases and J by 3 bases, and 15 bases separated the two germline ends. The CDR3: CAISGFGYYGYTF. CDR3 DNA sequence: TGTGCCATTAGTGGGTTTGGGTACTATGGCTACACCTTC.

Only a few counts were recorded for this clonotype. The chain couples TRBV20-1 to TRBJ2-7; no clear D gene. V lost 3 bases, J lost 0 bases, and 9 bases lay in between. This CDR3 has 13 residues. Germline V lookup: CDR1 DFQATT, CDR2 SNEGSKA (reference sequence). CDR3 sequence reads: CSASPQVSYEQYF. CDR3 DNA: TGCAGTGCTAGTCCCCAGGTCTCCTACGAGCAGTACTTC.

This clonotype was recorded at least ten times. V usage is TRBV10-3 and J usage is TRBJ1-5; D gene unclear. CDR1 and CDR2 from the germline V gene are ENHRY and SYGVKD. V was pared by 6 bases and J by 0 bases, with 6 bases between. This CDR3 region has 13 residues. CDR3 protein: CAISGDSNQPQHF. The CDR3, as DNA: TGTGCCATCAGCGGTGATAGCAATCAGCCCCAGCATTTT.

This clonotype was seen a few times. The chain combines TRBV29-1 with TRBJ2-5; D is uncertain. V shed 7 bases and J shed 4 bases, with 10 bases lying between them. The germline CDR1 and CDR2 sequences are SQVTM and ANQGSEA. The CDR3 contains 11 residues. CDR3 in DNA: TGCAGCGGAGGCCGCCGAGAGACCCAGTACTTC. Protein: CSGGRRETQYF. The full variable domain, with the rest looked up from reference TRBV29-1 and TRBJ2-5, is SAVISQKPSRDICQRGTSLTIQCQVDSQVTMMFWYRQQPGQSLTLIATANQGSEATYESGFVIDKFPISRPNLTFSTLTVSNMSPEDSSIYLCSGGRRETQYFGPGTRLLVL.

This clonotype was found many times. The chain recombines TRBV28 with TRBJ2-1, with D possibly matching TRBD2 (5 bases). V was pared by 6 bases and J by 0 bases, with 9 bases between. CDR1 and CDR2 (germline): MDHEN, SYDVKM. CDR3 length: 14 amino acids. CDR3 nucleotides: TGTGCCAGCAGGGACTTTAGCTCCTACAATGAGCAGTTCTTC. Protein sequence: CASRDFSSYNEQFF.

This clonotype came up a few times. The chain has TRBV7-8 and TRBJ2-1; D perhaps matches TRBD2 (5 bases). Germline CDR1 reads SGHVS; CDR2 reads FQNEAQ. The CDR3 extends over 14 amino acids. Between the trimmed V and J ends, which lost 2 bases and 10 bases, there was a span of 15 bases. The CDR3 protein is CASSLSRFTGEQFF. Here the CDR3 DNA reads TGTGCCAGCAGCTTAAGCAGGTTTACGGGGGAGCAGTTCTTC.

This sequence joins TRBV20-1 and TRBJ2-1, with D perhaps TRBD2 (6 bases). The length of the CDR3 is 13 residues. CDR1 is DFQATT, CDR2 SNEGSKA, per germline (reference sequence). Trimming removed 0 bases from V and 7 bases from J, with 10 bases in between. The CDR3 nucleotides read TGCAGTGCTAGAGACTATCGGGGGAATGAGCAGTTCTTC. Protein product: CSARDYRGNEQFF.

By sample fraction, this clonotype is medium-sized (0.01 to 0.1%). The chain links TRBV7-9 to TRBJ2-1; TRBD1 might be the D (5 bases). The germline gives CDR1 SEHNR, CDR2 FQNEAQ (reference sequence). V gave up 1 base and J gave up 3 bases, with 13 bases separating them. CDR3 length: 16 amino acids. The CDR3 coding sequence is TGTGCCAGCAGCTTAGATGTCAGGGAATTCTACAATGAGCAGTTCTTC. This encodes CASSLDVREFYNEQFF.

This clonotype was detected only once. The V call is TRBV7-9, the J call TRBJ1-5; no clear D gene. This CDR3 contains 15 residues. V was trimmed by 3 bases and J by 6 bases, leaving 15 bases between them. Germline V gene sequence: CDR1 SEHNR, CDR2 FQNEAQ (reference sequence). CDR3 region: CASSLSNPLGQPQHF. The CDR3 nucleotides are TGTGCCAGCAGCTTGTCAAACCCTCTGGGTCAGCCCCAGCATTTT.